These T cell receptor beta chains were read from a single sample in a study of T cell responses to AZD1222 COVID-19 vaccine. The repertoire was sequenced with immunoSEQ multiplex PCR; TCRdb's copy has only in-frame clones and lacks some. The sample lists 150,000 or so clones, about 87% occurring once. The input for sequencing was peripheral blood, taken on day 0 of AZD1222 vaccination. The receptors derive from an adult in good health. Both conserved end residues are part of each CDR3. Each record gives: V gene, clone size, J gene, CDR3 protein. A row's size may be missing; if present it is once, few, many or a size class.

>TRBV9|once|TRBJ2-1
CASSVVAGGPDEQFF
>TRBV29-1|once|TRBJ1-1
CSVGYAEAFF
>TRBV5-1|NA|TRBJ2-3
CASSLERFTDTQYF
>TRBV6-6|NA|TRBJ1-2
CASSYSYGYTF
>TRBV7-8|NA|TRBJ1-1
CASSLGFRQEYTEAFF
>TRBV7-2|NA|TRBJ2-7
CASSLSYSYEQYF
>TRBV7-2|NA|TRBJ1-1
CASSASDRGGTEAFF
>TRBV25-1|NA|TRBJ1-4
CANTIPTGSMAEKLFF
>TRBV13|NA|TRBJ2-3
CASSSPEGGADTQYF
>TRBV5-1|NA|TRBJ2-7
CASSFSGGNYEQYF
>TRBV6-5|few|TRBJ1-1
CASSLTVGNTEAFF
>TRBV7-9|NA|TRBJ2-7
CASSFRGSLSYEQYF
>TRBV5-4|NA|TRBJ1-1
CASSSDRVGNTEAFF
>TRBV14|NA|TRBJ1-1
CASSQDQYEAFF
>TRBV7-9|NA|TRBJ1-1
CASSPTANTEAFF
>TRBV15|NA|TRBJ2-2
CATSGYRGSAGELFF
>TRBV28|once|TRBJ2-3
CASSFDTVPDTQYF
>TRBV6-2/TRBV6-3|NA|TRBJ1-5
CASSYSQRDQPQHF
>TRBV14|NA|TRBJ2-1
CASSQARDGEQFF
>TRBV6-6|NA|TRBJ2-7
CASSTRTPDEQYF
>TRBV5-1|once|TRBJ2-2
CASGLAGNTGELFF
>TRBV7-3|NA|TRBJ2-5
CASSFGREETQYF
>TRBV19|NA|TRBJ2-3
CASSRTRDLETQYF
>TRBV4-2|NA|TRBJ1-1
CASSQELRRARNTEAFF
>TRBV5-1|few|TRBJ1-2
CASSPGGGTGRYGYTF
>TRBV15|NA|TRBJ1-1
CATSREGVGTEAFF
>TRBV12-3/TRBV12-4|NA|TRBJ2-7
CASSFGGGYEQYF
>TRBV29-1|NA|TRBJ1-2
CTTGDMINYGYTF
>TRBV28|NA|TRBJ1-6
CASCVESSYNSPLHF
>TRBV2|NA|TRBJ1-1
CASITQLSGTEAFF
>TRBV6-5|few|TRBJ1-2
CASVGGGYGYTF
>TRBV28|NA|TRBJ2-1
CASSLQRGFYNEQFF
>TRBV5-1|NA|TRBJ2-5
CASQKPGLQETQYF
>TRBV5-6|once|TRBJ1-2
CASSFGTLLGYGYTF
>TRBV11-2|NA|TRBJ1-4
CASSLQGEKLFF
>TRBV19|NA|TRBJ1-5
CARPTGFRLYSNQPQHF
>TRBV5-4|NA|TRBJ1-1
CASSSSLYLQGVNTEAFF
>TRBV2|NA|TRBJ2-2
CARGPGLAGTGELFF
>TRBV28|once|TRBJ1-2
CASRAQGALFSGYTF
>TRBV19|NA|TRBJ1-2
CASKGAGGTGGWYGYTF
>TRBV6-5|NA|TRBJ1-4
CASSSGPQEGEKLFF
>TRBV5-8|once|TRBJ2-7
CASTETGERAAYEQYF
>TRBV7-2|NA|TRBJ1-6
CASRRDSAISPLHF
>TRBV6-5|NA|TRBJ1-2
CASTPGRYGYTF
>TRBV19|NA|TRBJ1-5
CASCPGQTSNQPQHF
>TRBV19|NA|TRBJ2-3
CASSMGGFDTDTQYF